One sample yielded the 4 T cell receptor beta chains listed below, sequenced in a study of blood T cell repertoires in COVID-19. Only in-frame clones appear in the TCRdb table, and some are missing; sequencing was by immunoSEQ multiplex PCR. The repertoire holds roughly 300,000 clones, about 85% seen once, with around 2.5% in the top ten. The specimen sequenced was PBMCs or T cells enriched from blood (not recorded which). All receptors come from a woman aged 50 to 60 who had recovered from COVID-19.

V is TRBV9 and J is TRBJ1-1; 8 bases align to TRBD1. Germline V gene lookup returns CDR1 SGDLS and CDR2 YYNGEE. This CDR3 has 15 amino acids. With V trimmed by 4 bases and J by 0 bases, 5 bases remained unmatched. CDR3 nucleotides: TGTGCCAGCAGCACCGGACAGGGAATGAACACTGAAGCTTTCTTT. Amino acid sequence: CASSTGQGMNTEAFF.

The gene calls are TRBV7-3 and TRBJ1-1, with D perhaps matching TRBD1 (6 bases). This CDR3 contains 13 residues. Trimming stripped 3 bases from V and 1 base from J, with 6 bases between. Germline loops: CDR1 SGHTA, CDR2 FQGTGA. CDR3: CASSFRGNTEAFF. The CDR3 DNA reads TGTGCCAGCAGCTTCAGGGGGAACACTGAAGCTTTCTTT.

The CDR3 nucleotides read TGCAGCGCCCGATCCGGGGGGCCAAATCAGCCCCAGCATTTT. This translates into CSARSGGPNQPQHF. The V and J genes are TRBV29-1 and TRBJ1-5; D perhaps matches TRBD1 (6 bases). This CDR3 region has 14 residues. Trimming removed 7 bases from V and 4 bases from J, with 17 bases in between. The germline V gene encodes CDR1 SQVTM and CDR2 ANQGSEA.

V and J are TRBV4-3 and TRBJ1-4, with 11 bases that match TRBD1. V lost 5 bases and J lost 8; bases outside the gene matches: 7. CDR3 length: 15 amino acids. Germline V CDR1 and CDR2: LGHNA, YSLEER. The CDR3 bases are TGCGCCAGCAGCATCCGGGACAGGGGGAGAGAAAAACTGTTTTTT. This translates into CASSIRDRGREKLFF.